This T cell receptor beta chain was captured by sequencing in a study of blood T cell repertoires in COVID-19. Study at large: Material from acute and convalescent COVID-19 was sourced from the United States, Italy and Spain. T cells, B-cell-depleted T cells, or PBMCs supplied cDNA or gDNA.

Trimming took 0 bases from V and 5 from J, leaving 16 bases between them. Germline assignment: CDR1 LGHNA and CDR2 YNFKEQ. The length of the CDR3 is 17 residues. Per the original methods: How many nucleated cells were present was estimated from reference gene primer amplification. Measured with immunoSEQ multiplex PCR; TCRdb has only the in-frame clones, and not every one. That table furnishes V, J and clone size, whereas the DNA furnished D and trimming. The profile shows 130,000 to 150,000 clones, 88% of them singletons. Sequencing used peripheral blood. This TCR was recovered from a man in his 70s with acute or convalescent COVID-19. The gene calls are TRBV4-2 and TRBJ2-2; D perhaps matches TRBD1 (7 bases). The CDR3 sequence: CASSQEVPEGATGELFF. The DNA for the CDR3 is TGTGCCAGCAGCCAAGAAGTCCCGGAGGGGGCGACCGGGGAGCTGTTTTTT.